This TCR beta chain was documented in a study of T cells after yellow fever vaccination (dated by TCRdb to about 2019). The study in broad terms: The SMART-Seq v4 Ultra Low Input RNA kit was used to prepare libraries from fractions with low cell numbers. To follow T-cell clones before and after both primary and booster YFV17D yellow fever vaccination, bulk TCR alpha and beta repertoires underwent longitudinal sequencing. Two healthy male donors, one aged 18 to 29 and one aged 30 to 39 years, were included in the cohort. Blood samples were taken at several timepoints before and after primary and secondary immunization, and bulk PBMC replicates and cell subsets were isolated.

Study-wide conclusions, independent of this receptor: FACS-sorted repertoires could contain abundant contaminating clonotypes from the bulk population, so computational filtering was required. Because only two donors were included in the study, the extent to which the findings can be generalized is limited. A small share of clonotypes was detected in both CD4 and CD8 compartments, with the overlap likely arising from convergent recombination. After the booster, most clones that had expanded after primary vaccination were detected again (roughly 96% of CD4 and around 88% of CD8), suggesting broad maintenance of memory. Compared with the primary T-cell response, the secondary T-cell response was faster but weaker, reaching its peak on day 5 rather than on day 15.

Sequencing relied on an Illumina NovaSeq 6000. TCR cDNA was synthesized by 5'RACE template switching, through which a universal primer site and unique molecular identifiers were introduced. Priming for cDNA synthesis came from both the TCR alpha and TCR beta constant segments. Library amplification used two PCR steps, and the second PCR step added sample barcodes and sequencing adapters. Sequencing of libraries was done on Illumina HiSeq 2500 (2x100 bp) or NovaSeq (2x150 bp). The authors' pipeline ran thus. MIGEC handled demultiplexing of reads and collapsing into UMI consensus sequences, while MiXCR performed V(D)J alignment. Using edgeR on replicate PBMC samples, clonotypes were called vaccine-responding if FDR was below 0.01 and the log2 fold change was above 5 up to day 15. Each bulk clonotype received a CD4 or CD8 identity based on whether the sequenced CD4 or CD8 repertoire contained that clonotype at higher abundance. The raw public data were reprocessed by TCRdb itself: fastp quality trimming at Q25, MiXCR clonotype calling, in-frame beta chains only. Rows with one shared CDR3 protein collapse into an entry with the most common genes and DNA. These V and J calls originate from TCRdb's pipeline instead of the authors' own analysis. Across this sample there are 95,000 to 150,000 distinct CDR3 sequences, with nearly 15% seen only once. More than 40% of the sample rests with the top ten.

Inclusive of the bounding cysteine and phenylalanine, the CDR3 is 14 residues long. The kept DNA is CDR3 alone, 42 bases in frame from the first base. CDR1 and CDR2 were assigned from the germline V gene as SNHLY and FYNNEI. V trim: 5 bases; J trim: 2 bases; unmatched bases: 5. Ten or more counts support this clonotype. Which antigen it targets is not known. Base-call qualities are not available, and no considerably larger clone is one nucleotide away. Taken with the paper, the label for treatment or condition translates to: live attenuated yellow fever vaccine strain. A standard Ficoll-Paque protocol was used to isolate PBMCs from peripheral blood. CD4 and CD8 T-cell fractions were isolated with Dynabeads CD4 and CD8 positive selection kits. TriZol was used to extract RNA from bulk PBMCs, from CD4 and CD8 fractions, and from dextramer-positive and dextramer-negative fractions.

This receptor was taken from a man aged 18-30 years who received the YFV17D yellow fever vaccine. The specimen was CD8+ T cells sorted from PBMCs, collected 5 days after the yellow fever booster vaccination. This chain is built from TRBV2 and TRBJ1-1; the junction holds 7 bases that match TRBD1. The sequenced DNA: TGTGCCAGCAGTCTCAGACAGGGAAACACTGAAGCTTTCTTT. Translated, this gives CASSLRQGNTEAFF.